This T cell receptor beta chain appears in the sequencing data of a study of Graves' ophthalmopathy and Graves' hyperthyroidism. Amplified material comprised TCR beta CDR3 regions derived from RNA transcripts. RT-PCR in the first round used HTBI primers; a second-round multiplex PCR followed. One entry per CDR3 protein, called by TCRdb with MiXCR from the multiplex PCR reads. The repertoire holds 350,000 to 400,000 distinct CDR3 sequences, roughly 15% seen once, with 7% in the top ten. This clonotype was seen at least ten times. The target antigen is unknown. Findings and caveats of the study: Detection in blood was also observed for most expanded thyroid clonotypes above 0.001 frequency.

The specimen sequenced was peripheral blood. The TCR was taken from a woman younger than 30 with stable Graves' hyperthyroidism.

CDR3 protein: CASRRVGASAFF. The CDR3 bases are TGTGCCAGTCGGCGTGTCGGGGCATCAGCTTTCTTT. This rearrangement joins TRBV19 to TRBJ1-1; the D gene is possibly TRBD1 (5 bases). The CDR3 runs to 12 residues. Trimming took off 8 bases at V and 10 bases at J, with 17 bases between the two ends. Germline V CDR1 and CDR2: LNHDA, SQIVND (reference sequence).